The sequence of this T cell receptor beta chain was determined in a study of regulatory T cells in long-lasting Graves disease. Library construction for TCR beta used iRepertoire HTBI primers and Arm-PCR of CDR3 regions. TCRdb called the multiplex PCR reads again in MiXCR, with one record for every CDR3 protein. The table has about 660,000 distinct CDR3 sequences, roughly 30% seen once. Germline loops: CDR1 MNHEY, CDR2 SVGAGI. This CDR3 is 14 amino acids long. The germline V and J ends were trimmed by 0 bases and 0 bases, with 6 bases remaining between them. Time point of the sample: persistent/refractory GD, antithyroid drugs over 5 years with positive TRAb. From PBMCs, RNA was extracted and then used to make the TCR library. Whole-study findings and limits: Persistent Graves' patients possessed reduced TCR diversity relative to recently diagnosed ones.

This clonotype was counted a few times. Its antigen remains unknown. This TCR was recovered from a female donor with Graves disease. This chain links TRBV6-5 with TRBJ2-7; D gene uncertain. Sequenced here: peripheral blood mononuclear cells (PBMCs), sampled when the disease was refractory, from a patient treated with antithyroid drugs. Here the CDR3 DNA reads TGTGCCAGCAGTTACTCTCACAGCTCCTACGAGCAGTACTTC. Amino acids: CASSYSHSSYEQYF.